A selection of T cell receptor beta chains follows, all from one sample in a study of T cells in localized non-small cell lung cancer. The protocol was immunoSEQ multiplex PCR, while the TCRdb copy is restricted to in-frame clones and leaves out a portion. The sample lists roughly 1,100 clones; around 31% were seen once. Sequencing was performed on normal lung tissue next to the tumor, taken before any cancer treatment. Receptor source: a man aged 35 to 70 with stage I squamous cell lung carcinoma. The CDR3 runs from the conserved cysteine through the conserved F or W. D genes are given only for firm matches. Only part of the rows carry a size: once, few, many, or a class if the clone is expanded.

d_call	v_call	j_call	clone_size	cdr3_aa	cdr3_nt
-	TRBV6-8	TRBJ2-1	few	CASITGYNEQFF	TGTGCCAGCATTACAGGCTACAATGAGCAGTTCTTC
-	TRBV19	TRBJ2-3	-	CASSTLEASTDTQYF	TGTGCCAGTAGTACCCTAGAGGCCAGCACAGATACGCAGTATTTT
TRBD2	TRBV6-8	TRBJ2-3	few	CASSERGAEDTQYF	TGTGCCAGCTCCGAGCGGGGGGCAGAAGATACGCAGTATTTT
-	TRBV9	TRBJ2-3	few	CASSVDPSPDTQYF	TGTGCCAGCAGCGTAGATCCTAGTCCAGATACGCAGTATTTT
-	TRBV5-1	TRBJ1-1	-	CASSFGNMNTEAFF	TGCGCCAGCAGCTTCGGCAACATGAACACTGAAGCTTTCTTT
-	TRBV28	TRBJ1-3	-	CASSSDENTIYF	TGTGCCAGCAGTTCCGATGAAAACACCATATATTTT
TRBD1	TRBV7-6	TRBJ1-3	-	CASSLNGQAGNTIYF	TGTGCCAGCAGCTTAAACGGACAGGCTGGAAACACCATATATTTT
-	TRBV28	TRBJ2-7	once	CASSLEGIEYEQYF	TGTGCCAGCAGTTTAGAGGGTATCGAGTACGAGCAGTACTTC
-	TRBV28	TRBJ1-2	few	CASTPQRQELNYGYTF	TGTGCCAGCACTCCCCAACGACAGGAATTAAACTATGGCTACACCTTC
-	TRBV6-8	TRBJ1-2	-	CASRDSRGYGYTF	TGTGCCAGCCGGGACTCCCGGGGCTATGGCTACACCTTC
TRBD1	TRBV7-2	TRBJ2-7	-	CASSRTGGNEQYF	TGTGCTAGCAGCAGGACAGGGGGTAACGAGCAGTACTTC
-	TRBV19	TRBJ2-2	-	CASSTLAAQGTGELFF	TGTGCCAGTAGTACCTTAGCGGCACAAGGCACCGGGGAGCTGTTTTTT
-	TRBV6-8	TRBJ1-1	few	CASWAMNTEAFF	TGTGCCAGTTGGGCCATGAACACTGAAGCTTTCTTT
TRBD1	TRBV6-8	TRBJ2-6	few	CASSINEGQGLSGANVLTF	TGTGCCAGCAGCATAAACGAGGGACAGGGGTTATCTGGGGCCAACGTCCTGACTTTC
-	TRBV29-1	TRBJ1-1	few	CSVEPTGNTEAFF	TGCAGCGTTGAGCCTACGGGGAACACTGAAGCTTTCTTT
TRBD1	TRBV9	TRBJ2-7	-	CASSVGQGDYEQYF	TGTGCCAGCAGCGTCGGACAGGGAGACTACGAGCAGTACTTC
-	TRBV6-8	TRBJ1-6	medium-sized	CASSWKHGLTYNSPLHF	TGTGCCAGCAGTTGGAAGCATGGACTAACCTATAATTCACCCCTCCACTTT
-	TRBV14	TRBJ1-4	large	CASSQGGRANEKLFF	TGTGCCAGCAGCCAAGGCGGGAGGGCTAATGAAAAACTGTTTTTT
-	TRBV11-3	TRBJ1-1	large	CASSWNIEGGTEAFF	TGTGCCAGCAGCTGGAACATTGAGGGGGGCACTGAAGCTTTCTTT
-	TRBV25-1	TRBJ1-4	-	CASRERGYEKLFF	TGTGCCAGCAGGGAAAGGGGGTACGAAAAACTGTTTTTT
TRBD2	TRBV11-3	TRBJ2-4	medium-sized	CASSFPSGGSRPNKNIQYF	TGTGCCAGCAGCTTTCCGAGCGGGGGGTCTCGACCCAACAAAAACATTCAGTACTTC
-	TRBV11-3	TRBJ2-3	medium-sized	CASSLGGRSYTSTDTQYF	TGTGCCAGCAGCTTGGGGGGGCGGAGCTACACTAGCACAGATACGCAGTATTTT
-	TRBV5-1	TRBJ2-3	-	CASSPVRDTDTQYF	TGCGCCAGCAGCCCTGTCCGGGACACAGATACGCAGTATTTT
-	TRBV28	TRBJ1-6	-	CASSQVDSSYNSPLHF	TGTGCCAGCAGTCAAGTGGACAGCTCCTATAATTCACCCCTCCACTTT
-	TRBV6-8	TRBJ2-3	-	CAISLGGPGTDTQYF	TGTGCCATCAGTTTGGGAGGTCCCGGCACAGATACGCAGTATTTT
-	TRBV6-8	TRBJ1-1	-	CAIKNPNTEAFF	TGTGCCATCAAAAATCCGAACACTGAAGCTTTCTTT
-	TRBV6-8	TRBJ2-3	few	CASSPSPEDGGLQYF	TGTGCCAGCAGCCCCTCGCCGGAGGATGGCGGGTTGCAGTATTTT
TRBD2	TRBV11-3	TRBJ2-5	-	CASSPPRGGWQETQYF	TGTGCCAGCAGCCCCCCCCGGGGGGGCTGGCAAGAGACCCAGTACTTC
-	TRBV11-3	TRBJ1-4	medium-sized	CASSQMFSPGNEKLFF	TGTGCCAGCAGCCAGATGTTTAGTCCGGGGAACGAAAAACTGTTTTTT
TRBD1	TRBV11-3	TRBJ2-3	few	CASSRQGATDTQYF	TGTGCCAGCAGCAGACAGGGCGCCACAGATACGCAGTATTTT
-	TRBV28	TRBJ1-4	few	CASSHRGEGEKLFF	TGTGCCAGCAGTCATAGAGGGGAGGGTGAAAAACTGTTTTTT
TRBD1	TRBV11-3	TRBJ1-2	medium-sized	CASSLGTGSYGYTF	TGTGCCAGCAGCTTAGGGACAGGGAGCTATGGCTACACCTTC
TRBD1	TRBV18	TRBJ2-2	once	CASSRQGANTGELFF	TGTGCCAGCTCACGGCAGGGGGCGAACACCGGGGAGCTGTTTTTT
-	TRBV19	TRBJ2-3	-	CASSMLADTQYF	TGTGCCAGTAGTATGCTCGCAGATACGCAGTATTTT
-	TRBV7-4	TRBJ2-5	medium-sized	CASSLYGQETQYF	TGTGCCAGCAGCTTATACGGGCAAGAGACCCAGTACTTC
TRBD1	TRBV11-3	TRBJ2-5	-	CASSHSRDRGGETQYF	TGTGCCAGCAGCCATTCCCGGGACAGGGGCGGAGAGACCCAGTACTTC
TRBD1	TRBV14	TRBJ1-2	once	CASSPRDRVNYGYTF	TGTGCCAGCAGCCCGAGGGACAGGGTAAACTATGGCTACACCTTC
-	TRBV6-8	TRBJ1-2	few	CASSGRVGGYTF	TGTGCCAGCAGTGGTAGGGTGGGAGGCTACACCTTC
-	TRBV4-1	TRBJ1-6	few	CASSQEEENSPLHF	TGCGCCAGCAGCCAAGAGGAAGAAAATTCACCCCTCCACTTT
-	TRBV30	TRBJ1-2	few	CAWRGGAMSGYTF	TGTGCCTGGAGGGGAGGTGCGATGTCGGGCTACACCTTC
-	TRBV19	TRBJ1-1	-	CASSIAPGGEAFF	TGTGCCAGTAGTATAGCCCCGGGGGGTGAAGCTTTCTTT
-	TRBV11-3	TRBJ1-1	few	CASSLGQGSTEAFF	TGTGCCAGCAGCTTGGGTCAGGGAAGCACTGAAGCTTTCTTT
-	TRBV15	TRBJ1-1	once	CATSREQGRLNTEAFF	TGTGCCACCAGCAGAGAGCAGGGGAGGCTGAACACTGAAGCTTTCTTT
TRBD1	TRBV11-3	TRBJ1-6	-	CASSPGQDTAFSPLHF	TGTGCCAGCAGCCCGGGACAGGACACGGCCTTTTCACCCCTCCACTTT
-	TRBV19	TRBJ2-7	-	CASSTGGTEQYF	TGTGCCAGTAGTACAGGCGGGACCGAGCAGTACTTC
-	TRBV14	TRBJ2-3	-	CASSQGGARTDTQYF	TGTGCCAGCAGCCAAGGAGGGGCTAGGACAGATACGCAGTATTTT
-	TRBV19	TRBJ1-2	-	CASSSQLIYGYTF	TGTGCCAGTAGTTCACAGCTGATCTATGGCTACACCTTC
-	TRBV9	TRBJ1-6	-	CASSEAVPGALHF	TGTGCCAGCAGCGAGGCGGTTCCGGGGGCCCTCCACTTT
-	TRBV11-3	TRBJ2-1	medium-sized	CASSLLGPFNEQFF	TGTGCCAGCAGCCTCCTCGGGCCCTTCAATGAGCAGTTCTTC
-	TRBV11-3	TRBJ2-7	-	CASSNFDTLGTAYGGDEQYF	TGTGCCAGCAGCAACTTTGATACGCTGGGGACAGCCTACGGAGGGGACGAGCAGTACTTC
-	TRBV1	TRBJ2-7	-	CASSQDAGGLSEQYF	TGCGCCAGCAGCCAAGATGCGGGGGGGCTTAGTGAGCAGTACTTC
-	TRBV11-3	TRBJ1-6	medium-sized	CASSFAQGISPLHF	TGTGCCAGCAGCTTCGCTCAGGGGATCTCACCCCTCCACTTT
TRBD1	TRBV2	TRBJ2-7	medium-sized	CASSSGTGGSRYEQYF	TGTGCCAGCAGCTCCGGGACAGGGGGCTCCCGCTACGAGCAGTACTTC
-	TRBV12-5	TRBJ1-1	few	CASGFGQGAFF	TGTGCTAGTGGTTTCGGACAAGGAGCTTTCTTT
-	TRBV18	TRBJ1-4	-	CASSPGHTSTNEKLFF	TGTGCCAGCTCACCGGGCCATACCTCAACTAATGAAAAACTGTTTTTT
TRBD2	TRBV11-3	TRBJ2-5	medium-sized	CASSPMGLEGETQYF	TGTGCCAGCAGCCCGATGGGACTAGAGGGTGAGACCCAGTACTTC
TRBD1	TRBV28	TRBJ1-4	once	CASSKGQGREKLFF	TGTGCCAGCAGTAAGGGACAGGGACGAGAAAAACTGTTTTTT
-	TRBV30	TRBJ1-2	-	CAWSGSGAAYGYTF	TGTGCCTGGAGTGGCTCCGGGGCTGCCTATGGCTACACCTTC
-	TRBV11-3	TRBJ1-1	-	CASSLTYMNTEAFF	TGTGCCAGCAGCTTGACTTATATGAACACTGAAGCTTTCTTT
TRBD2	TRBV15	TRBJ2-3	few	CATSDGGAGSATQYF	TGTGCCACCAGCGACGGGGGGGCCGGGTCGGCTACGCAGTATTTT